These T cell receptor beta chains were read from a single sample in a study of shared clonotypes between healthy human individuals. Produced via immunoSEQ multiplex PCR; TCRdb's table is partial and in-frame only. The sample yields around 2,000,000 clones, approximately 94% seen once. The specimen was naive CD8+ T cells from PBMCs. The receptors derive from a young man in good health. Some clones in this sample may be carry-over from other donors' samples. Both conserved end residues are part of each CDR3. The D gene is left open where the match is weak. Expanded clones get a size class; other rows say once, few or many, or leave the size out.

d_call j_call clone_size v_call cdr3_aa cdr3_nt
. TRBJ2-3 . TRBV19 CASSRTRWGTDTQYF TGTGCCAGTAGTAGAACTAGGTGGGGCACAGATACGCAGTATTTT
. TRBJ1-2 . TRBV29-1 CSVPPGGNYGYTF TGCAGCGTTCCCCCAGGAGGGAACTATGGCTACACCTTC
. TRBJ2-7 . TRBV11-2 CASSLPGVGETYEQYF TGTGCCAGCAGCTTACCGGGTGTAGGGGAGACCTACGAGCAGTACTTC
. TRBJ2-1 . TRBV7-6 CASSLLRVTYNEQFF TGTGCCAGCAGCTTACTGCGCGTCACCTACAATGAGCAGTTCTTC
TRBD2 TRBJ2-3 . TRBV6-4 CASRESGRGTDTQYF TGTGCCAGCAGAGAAAGCGGGAGGGGCACAGATACGCAGTATTTT
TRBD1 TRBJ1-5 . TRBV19 CASTPRDRGRLGNQPQHF TGTGCCAGTACTCCCCGGGACAGGGGCCGACTTGGCAATCAGCCCCAGCATTTT
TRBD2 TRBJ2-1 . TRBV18 CASSPGTSGSYNEQFF TGTGCCAGCTCACCAGGGACTAGCGGGTCCTACAATGAGCAGTTCTTC
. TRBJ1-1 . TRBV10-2 CASSGPMTAFGVPAFF TGCGCCAGCAGTGGGCCGATGACAGCCTTTGGTGTACCAGCTTTCTTT
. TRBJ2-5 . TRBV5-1 CASSTEGSLGETQYF TGCGCCAGCAGCACAGAAGGGTCATTAGGGGAGACCCAGTACTTC
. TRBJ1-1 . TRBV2 CASSEALDSMNTEAFF TGTGCCAGCAGTGAAGCGCTTGATTCCATGAACACTGAAGCTTTCTTT
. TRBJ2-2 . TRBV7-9 CASSLRGDTGELFF TGTGCCAGCAGCTTGAGGGGTGACACCGGGGAGCTGTTTTTT
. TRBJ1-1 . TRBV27 CASSSGGAEAFF TGTGCCAGCAGCTCAGGAGGGGCAGAAGCTTTCTTT
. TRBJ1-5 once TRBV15 CATSLGGWNQPQHF TGTGCCACCAGCCTAGGGGGGTGGAATCAGCCCCAGCATTTT
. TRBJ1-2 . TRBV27 CASSLKGVNYGYTF TGTGCCAGCAGTTTAAAAGGGGTTAACTATGGCTACACCTTC
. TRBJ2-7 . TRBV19 CASSIGGVYEQYF TGTGCCAGTAGTATAGGGGGGGTCTACGAGCAGTACTTC
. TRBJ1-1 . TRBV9 CASSFQGGPEAFF TGTGCCAGCAGCTTCCAGGGTGGACCCGAAGCTTTCTTT